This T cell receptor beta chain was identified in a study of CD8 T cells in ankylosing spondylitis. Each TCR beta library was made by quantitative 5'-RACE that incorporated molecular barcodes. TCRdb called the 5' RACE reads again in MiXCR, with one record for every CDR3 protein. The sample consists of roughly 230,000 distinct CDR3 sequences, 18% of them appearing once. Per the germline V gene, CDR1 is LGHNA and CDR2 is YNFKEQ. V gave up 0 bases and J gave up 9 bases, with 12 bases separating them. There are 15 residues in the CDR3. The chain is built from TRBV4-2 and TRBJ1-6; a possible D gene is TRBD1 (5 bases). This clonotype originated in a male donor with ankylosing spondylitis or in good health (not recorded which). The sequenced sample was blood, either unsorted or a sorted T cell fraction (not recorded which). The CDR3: CASSQEDPGGSPLHF. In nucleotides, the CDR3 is TGTGCCAGCAGCCAAGAGGATCCGGGGGGTTCACCCCTCCACTTT.